This T cell receptor beta chain was sequenced during a study of blood T cell repertoires in COVID-19. Study-wide context: Samples representing acute and convalescent COVID-19 were sourced from the United States, Italy and Spain. In each case, the material was cDNA or gDNA derived from T cells, B-cell-depleted T cells, or PBMCs.

This clone has just a few counts. CDR3 size: 14 residues. Participant ages covered roughly 18 to 89 years across approximately 25 US areas. As processed by the authors: Reference gene primer amplification yielded estimated nucleated cell counts. The assay was immunoSEQ multiplex PCR, and TCRdb's table has in-frame clones only and misses some. V and J calls and clone size are as listed in that table; D and trimming were resolved from the DNA. The table shows approximately 50,000 clones, with 70% to 85% occurring only once. Sequenced sample: PBMCs or T cells enriched from blood (not recorded which). The chain has TRBV21-1 and TRBJ1-2; the table gives TRBD1 as D, unverified against the DNA. TRBV21-1 is an annotated pseudogene. This sequence originates from a woman aged 50 to 60 with acute COVID-19. The CDR3 spells CASRNGDKNYGYTF. CDR3 in DNA: TGTGCCAGCAGAAATGGGGACAAAAACTATGGCTACACCTTC.